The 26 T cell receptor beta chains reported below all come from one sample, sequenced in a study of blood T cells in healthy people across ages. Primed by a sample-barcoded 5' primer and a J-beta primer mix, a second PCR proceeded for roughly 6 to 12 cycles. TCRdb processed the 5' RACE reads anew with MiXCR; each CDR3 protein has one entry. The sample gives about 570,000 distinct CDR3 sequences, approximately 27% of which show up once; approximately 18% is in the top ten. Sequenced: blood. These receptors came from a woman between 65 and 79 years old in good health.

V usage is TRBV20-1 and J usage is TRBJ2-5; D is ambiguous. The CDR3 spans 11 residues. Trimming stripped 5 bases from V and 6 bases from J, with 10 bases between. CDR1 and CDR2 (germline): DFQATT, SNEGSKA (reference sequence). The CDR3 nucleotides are TGCAGTGCTCTTCGCGGAAAGACCCAGTACTTC. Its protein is CSALRGKTQYF.

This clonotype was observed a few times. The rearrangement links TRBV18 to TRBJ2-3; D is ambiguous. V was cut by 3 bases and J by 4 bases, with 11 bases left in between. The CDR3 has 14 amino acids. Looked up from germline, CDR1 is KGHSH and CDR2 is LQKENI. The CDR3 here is CASSPFGPADTQYF. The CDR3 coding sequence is TGTGCCAGCTCACCCTTCGGGCCGGCAGATACGCAGTATTTT. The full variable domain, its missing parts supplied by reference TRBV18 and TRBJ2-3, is NAGVMQNPRHLVRRRGQEARLRCSPMKGHSHVYWYRQLPEEGLKFMVYLQKENIIDESGMPKERFSAEFPKEGPSILRIQQVVRGDSAAYFCASSPFGPADTQYFGPGTRLTVL.

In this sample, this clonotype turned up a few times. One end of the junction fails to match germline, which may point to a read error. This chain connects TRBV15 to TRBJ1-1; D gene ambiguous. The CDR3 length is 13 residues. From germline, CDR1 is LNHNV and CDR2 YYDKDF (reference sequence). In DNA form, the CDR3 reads TGTGCCACCAGCAGATCTTTGAACATTGAAGCTTTCTTT. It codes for CATSRSLNIEAFF.

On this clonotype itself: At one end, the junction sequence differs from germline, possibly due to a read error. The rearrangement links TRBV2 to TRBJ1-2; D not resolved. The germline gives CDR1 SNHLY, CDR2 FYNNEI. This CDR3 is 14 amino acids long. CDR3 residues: CASSERNANYGYTF. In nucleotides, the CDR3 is TGTGCCAGCAGTGAGCGGAACGCGAACTACGGCTACACCTTC. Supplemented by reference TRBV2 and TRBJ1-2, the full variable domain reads EPEVTQTPSHQVTQMGQEVILRCVPISNHLYFYWYRQILGQKVEFLVSFYNNEISEKSEIFDDQFSVERPDGSNFTLKIRSTKLEDSAMYFCASSERNANYGYTFGSGTRLTVV.

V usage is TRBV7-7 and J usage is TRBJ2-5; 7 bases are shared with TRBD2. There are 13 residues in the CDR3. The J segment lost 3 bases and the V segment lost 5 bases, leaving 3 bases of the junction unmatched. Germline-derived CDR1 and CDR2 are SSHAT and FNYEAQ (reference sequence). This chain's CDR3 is CASSAGVKETQYF. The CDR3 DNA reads TGTGCCAGCAGCGCGGGGGTAAAAGAGACCCAGTACTTC.

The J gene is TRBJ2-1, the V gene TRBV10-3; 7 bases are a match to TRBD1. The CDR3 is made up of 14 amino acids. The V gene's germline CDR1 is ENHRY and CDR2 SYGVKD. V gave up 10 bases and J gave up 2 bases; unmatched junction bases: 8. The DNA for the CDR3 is TGTGCCACCACACAGGGGCCAGCCTACAATGAGCAGTTCTTC. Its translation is CATTQGPAYNEQFF.

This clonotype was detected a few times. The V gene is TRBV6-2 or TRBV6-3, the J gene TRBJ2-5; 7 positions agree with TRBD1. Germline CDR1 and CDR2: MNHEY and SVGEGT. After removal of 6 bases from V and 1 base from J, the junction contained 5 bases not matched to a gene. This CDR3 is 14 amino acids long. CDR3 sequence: CASRKGQPQETQYF. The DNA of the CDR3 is TGTGCCAGCAGGAAGGGACAGCCCCAAGAGACCCAGTACTTC.

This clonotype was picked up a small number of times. CDR3 coding DNA: TGTGCCATCGAGACAGGGACCATCTCCTACGAGCAGTACTTC. Its translation: CAIETGTISYEQYF. The J gene is TRBJ2-7, the V gene TRBV10-3; the match to TRBD1 covers 7 bases. This CDR3 spans 14 amino acids. V lost 8 bases and J lost 0; bases outside the gene matches: 7. Germline assignment: CDR1 ENHRY and CDR2 SYGVKD.

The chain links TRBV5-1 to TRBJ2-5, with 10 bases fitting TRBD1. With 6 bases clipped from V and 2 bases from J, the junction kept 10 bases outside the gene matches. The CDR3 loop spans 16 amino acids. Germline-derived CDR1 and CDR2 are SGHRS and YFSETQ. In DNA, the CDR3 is TGCGCCAGCACCCTTAACGGGGACAGGGGTCAAGAGACCCAGTACTTC. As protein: CASTLNGDRGQETQYF.

CDR3 loop: CSARVSGRGYSGANVLTF. The CDR3 DNA follows: TGCAGTGCTAGAGTCTCGGGCAGAGGCTACTCTGGGGCCAACGTCCTGACTTTC. The chain employs TRBV20-1 and TRBJ2-6, with no clear D. Trimming took 1 base from V and 0 from J, leaving 16 bases between them. The CDR3 spans 18 residues. Germline CDR1 DFQATT, CDR2 SNEGSKA (reference sequence).

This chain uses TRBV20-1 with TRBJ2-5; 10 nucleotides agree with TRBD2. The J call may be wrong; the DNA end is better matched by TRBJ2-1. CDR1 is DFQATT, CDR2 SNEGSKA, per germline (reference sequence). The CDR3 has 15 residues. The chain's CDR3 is CSARVPPSGGDEQFF. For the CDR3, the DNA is TGCAGTGCTAGAGTCCCGCCGAGCGGGGGGGATGAGCAGTTCTTC.

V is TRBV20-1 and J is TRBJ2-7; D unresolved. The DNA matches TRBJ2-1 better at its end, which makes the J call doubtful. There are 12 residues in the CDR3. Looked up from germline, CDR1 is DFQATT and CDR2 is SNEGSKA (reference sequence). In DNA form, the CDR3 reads TGCAGTGCTGCCGTAGTTAATAATGAGCAGTTCTTC. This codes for CSAAVVNNEQFF.

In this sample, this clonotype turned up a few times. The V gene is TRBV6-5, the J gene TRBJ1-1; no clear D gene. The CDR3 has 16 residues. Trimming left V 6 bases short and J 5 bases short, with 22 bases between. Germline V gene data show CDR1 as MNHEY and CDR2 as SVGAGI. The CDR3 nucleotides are TGTGCCAGCAGCCTCAACTCGGGGAAGTCGAGGACTGAAGCTTTCTTT. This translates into CASSLNSGKSRTEAFF.

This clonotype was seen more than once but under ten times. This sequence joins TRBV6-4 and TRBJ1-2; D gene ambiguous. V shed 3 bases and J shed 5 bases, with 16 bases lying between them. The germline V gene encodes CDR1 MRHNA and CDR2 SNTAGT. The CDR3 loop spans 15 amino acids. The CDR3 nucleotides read TGTGCCAGCAGTGAAGGAGAAGGGATGACTTATGGCTACACCTTC. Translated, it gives CASSEGEGMTYGYTF.

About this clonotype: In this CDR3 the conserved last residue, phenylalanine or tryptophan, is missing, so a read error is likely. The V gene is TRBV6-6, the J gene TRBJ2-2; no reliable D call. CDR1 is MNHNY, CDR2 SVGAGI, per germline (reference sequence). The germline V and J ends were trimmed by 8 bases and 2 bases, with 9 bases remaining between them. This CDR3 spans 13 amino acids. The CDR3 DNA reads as TGTGCCAGCCCGTTACCTAACACCGGGGAGCTGTTTTGT. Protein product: CASPLPNTGELFC.

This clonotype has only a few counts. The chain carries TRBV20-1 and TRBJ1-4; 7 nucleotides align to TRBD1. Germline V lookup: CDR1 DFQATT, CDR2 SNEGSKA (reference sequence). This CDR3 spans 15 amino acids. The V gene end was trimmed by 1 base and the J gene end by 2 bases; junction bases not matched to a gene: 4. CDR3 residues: CSARAGTVTNEKLFF. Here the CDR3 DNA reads TGCAGTGCTAGAGCCGGGACAGTCACTAATGAAAAACTGTTTTTT.

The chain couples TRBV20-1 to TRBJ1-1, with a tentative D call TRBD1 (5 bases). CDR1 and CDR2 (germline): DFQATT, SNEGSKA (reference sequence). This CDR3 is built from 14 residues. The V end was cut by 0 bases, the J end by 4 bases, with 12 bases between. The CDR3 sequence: CSARDGGRSTEAFF. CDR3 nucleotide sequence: TGCAGTGCTAGAGACGGGGGTAGGAGCACTGAAGCTTTCTTT.

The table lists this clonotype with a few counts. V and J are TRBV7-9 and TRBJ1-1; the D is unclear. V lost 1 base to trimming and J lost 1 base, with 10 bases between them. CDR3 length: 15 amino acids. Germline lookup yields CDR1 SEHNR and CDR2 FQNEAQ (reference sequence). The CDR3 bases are TGTGCCAGCAGCTTAGAAGAGGGTGGGAACACTGAAGCTTTCTTT. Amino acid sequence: CASSLEEGGNTEAFF.

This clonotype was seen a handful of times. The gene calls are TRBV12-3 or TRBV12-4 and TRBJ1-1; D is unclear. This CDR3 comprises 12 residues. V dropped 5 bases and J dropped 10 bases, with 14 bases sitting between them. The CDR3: CASSLTRVGAFF. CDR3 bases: TGTGCCAGCAGTCTAACGCGAGTTGGAGCTTTCTTT.

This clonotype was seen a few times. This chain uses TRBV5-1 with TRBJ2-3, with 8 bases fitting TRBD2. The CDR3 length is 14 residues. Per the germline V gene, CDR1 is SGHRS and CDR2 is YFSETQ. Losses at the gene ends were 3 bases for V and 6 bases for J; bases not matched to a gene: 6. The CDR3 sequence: CASSSSGSPDTQYF. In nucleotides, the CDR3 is TGCGCCAGCAGCTCTAGCGGGTCTCCGGATACGCAGTATTTT.

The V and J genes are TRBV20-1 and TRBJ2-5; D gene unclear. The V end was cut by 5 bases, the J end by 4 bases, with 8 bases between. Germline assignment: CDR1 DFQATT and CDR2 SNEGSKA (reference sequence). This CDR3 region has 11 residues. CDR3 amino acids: CSAASLETQYF. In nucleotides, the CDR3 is TGCAGTGCTGCCAGTCTAGAGACCCAGTACTTC.

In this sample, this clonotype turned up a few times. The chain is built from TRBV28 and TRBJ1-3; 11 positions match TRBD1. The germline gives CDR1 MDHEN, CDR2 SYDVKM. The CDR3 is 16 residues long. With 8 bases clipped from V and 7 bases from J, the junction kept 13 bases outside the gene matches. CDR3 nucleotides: TGTGCCAGCGAGCGGACAGGGGGCCTTCGCCGGAACACCATATATTTT. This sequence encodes CASERTGGLRRNTIYF.

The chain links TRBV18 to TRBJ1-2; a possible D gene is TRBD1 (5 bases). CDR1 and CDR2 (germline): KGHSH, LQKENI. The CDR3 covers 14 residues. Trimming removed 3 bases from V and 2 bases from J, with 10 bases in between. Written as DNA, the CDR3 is TGTGCCAGCTCACCTGAAGGGGAAAACTATGGCTACACCTTC. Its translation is CASSPEGENYGYTF.

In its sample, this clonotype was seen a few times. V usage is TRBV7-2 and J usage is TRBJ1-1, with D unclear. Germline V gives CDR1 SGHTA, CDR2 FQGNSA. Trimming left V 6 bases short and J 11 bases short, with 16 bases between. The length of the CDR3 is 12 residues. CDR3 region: CASSSRAGEAFF. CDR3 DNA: TGTGCCAGCAGTTCCCGGGCCGGTGAGGCTTTCTTT.

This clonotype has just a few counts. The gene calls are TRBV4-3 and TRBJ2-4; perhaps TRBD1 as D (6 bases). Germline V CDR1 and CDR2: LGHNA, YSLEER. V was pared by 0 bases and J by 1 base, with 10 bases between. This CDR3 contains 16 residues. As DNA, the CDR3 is TGCGCCAGCAGCCAAGACAGGGGATCGGCCAAAAACATTCAGTACTTC. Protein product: CASSQDRGSAKNIQYF.

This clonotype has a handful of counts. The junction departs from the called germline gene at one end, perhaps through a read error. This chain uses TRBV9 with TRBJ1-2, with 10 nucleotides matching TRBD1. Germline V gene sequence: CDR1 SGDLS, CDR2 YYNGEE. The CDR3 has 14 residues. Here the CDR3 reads CASSAGQGRNGYTF. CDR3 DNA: TGTGCCAGTAGCGCGGGACAGGGGAGGAATGGCTACACCTTC. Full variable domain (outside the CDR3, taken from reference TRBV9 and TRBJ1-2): DSGVTQTPKHLITATGQRVTLRCSPRSGDLSVYWYQQSLDQGLQFLIQYYNGEERAKGNILERFSAQQFPDLHSELNLSSLELGDSALYFCASSAGQGRNGYTFGSGTRLTVV.